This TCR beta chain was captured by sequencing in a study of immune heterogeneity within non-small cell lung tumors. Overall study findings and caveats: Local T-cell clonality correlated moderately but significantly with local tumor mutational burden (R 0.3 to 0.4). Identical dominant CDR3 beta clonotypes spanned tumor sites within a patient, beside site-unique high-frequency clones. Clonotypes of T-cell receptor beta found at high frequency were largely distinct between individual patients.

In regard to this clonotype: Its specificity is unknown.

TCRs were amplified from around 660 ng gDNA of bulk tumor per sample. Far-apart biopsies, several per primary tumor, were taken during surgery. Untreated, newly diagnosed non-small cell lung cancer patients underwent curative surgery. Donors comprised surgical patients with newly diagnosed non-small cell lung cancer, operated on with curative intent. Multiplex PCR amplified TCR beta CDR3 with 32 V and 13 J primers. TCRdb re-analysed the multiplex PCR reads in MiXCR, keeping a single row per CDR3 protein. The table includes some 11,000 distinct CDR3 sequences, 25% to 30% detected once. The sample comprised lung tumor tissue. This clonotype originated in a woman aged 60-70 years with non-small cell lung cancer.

CDR3 nucleotides: TGTGCCAGCAGGGATCTAGCGGGAGGGCAAGAGACCCAGTACTTC. Protein product: CASRDLAGGQETQYF. V usage is TRBV11-2 and J usage is TRBJ2-5; TRBD2 matches at 12 bases. With 6 bases clipped from V and 2 bases from J, the junction kept 4 bases outside the gene matches. The CDR3 has 15 amino acids. The germline V gene has CDR1 SGHAT and CDR2 FQNNGV.